The sequence of this TCR beta chain was determined in a study of cytomegalovirus exposure and HLA in healthy donors. The donors were in the roughly 110-subject validation cohort; that cohort was separate from the approximately 700-subject first cohort. As regards this clone: Its cognate antigen is unknown.

Generated by immunoSEQ multiplex PCR, the TCRdb table keeps only in-frame clones and is missing some. This table has under 200,000 clones, less than 95% appearing once. The CDR3 is 16 amino acids. Germline CDR1 SGHNT, CDR2 YYREEE (reference sequence). Trimming removed 4 bases at V and 2 bases at J, with 17 bases between. General study results and limits: Using the classifier, cytomegalovirus status was reportedly diagnosed with high specificity and sensitivity. Rarity held for most TCR sequences, but there were some public TCRs that occurred in many donors.

This sequence was found in a young woman in good health and CMV-seropositive. This chain links TRBV5-4 with TRBJ2-3, with D possibly being TRBD2 (6 bases). Source material: PBMCs. The CDR3 DNA is TGTGCCAGCAGCCCGGCTGGCCTAGCGACCACAGATACGCAGTATTTT. It codes for CASSPAGLATTDTQYF.